Each of the 14 T cell receptor beta chains below was sequenced from the same sample in a study of T cells expressing NK-cell markers. TCRdb reprocessed the 5' RACE reads and keeps a single row for each CDR3 protein, giving no DNA. The repertoire table contains about 550,000 distinct CDR3 sequences. What was sequenced was blood T cells: a sorted CD56 or NKG2C T cell subset, CD4+ or CD8+ T cells, or bulk PBMC T cells (not recorded which). The receptor source for this set is a man younger than 30 in good health.

The V call is TRBV6-4, the J call TRBJ2-1; the D gene TCRdb calls, TRBD2, cannot be checked with no DNA. The germline CDR1 and CDR2 sequences are MRHNA and SNTAGT. The CDR3 spans 18 residues. The CDR3 region is CASSESPIWTSGNNEQFF.

J is TRBJ2-3 and V is TRBV7-2; lacking DNA, the TRBD2 call made by TCRdb goes unchecked. The CDR3 has 16 residues. Per the germline V gene, CDR1 is SGHTA and CDR2 is FQGNSA. CDR3 sequence reads: CASSLQRTRREDTQYF.

The chain joins TRBV12-5 to TRBJ2-3. This CDR3 has 14 residues. Germline assignment: CDR1 LGHNT and CDR2 FRNRAP. This CDR3 is CASGFGLATDTQYF.

J is TRBJ2-5 and V is TRBV24-1; TCRdb reports TRBD1, a call that lacks DNA to check it against. The CDR3 consists of 15 residues. The germline V gene encodes CDR1 KGHDR and CDR2 SFDVKD. The CDR3 is CATSDPGQEQETQYF.

This chain uses TRBV7-6 with TRBJ1-4; with no DNA, the TCRdb D assignment of TRBD1 cannot be verified. The V gene's germline CDR1 is SGHVS and CDR2 FNYEAQ. The CDR3 has 14 amino acids. The CDR3 sequence is CASSPPGRNEKLFF.

The chain links TRBV6-5 to TRBJ1-3. The CDR3 loop spans 17 amino acids. The germline gives CDR1 MNHEY, CDR2 SVGAGI. The CDR3 spells CASSSPPRQGQGNTIYF.

The CDR3 protein is CATSRDRSGATQYF. The rearrangement links TRBV15 to TRBJ2-3; TCRdb picks TRBD1, but there is no DNA to check that call. The CDR3 extends over 14 amino acids. Germline V gene data show CDR1 as LNHNV and CDR2 as YYDKDF (reference sequence). Filled out from reference TRBV15 and TRBJ2-3, the complete variable domain reads DAMVIQNPRYQVTQFGKPVTLSCSQTLNHNVMYWYQQKSSQAPKLLFHYYDKDFNNEADTPDNFQSRRPNTSFCFLDIRSPGLGDTAMYLCATSRDRSGATQYFGPGTRLTVL.

The chain recombines TRBV20-1 with TRBJ2-3; TCRdb outputs TRBD2, but without DNA this stays unchecked. CDR3 length: 16 amino acids. In germline, CDR1 is DFQATT, CDR2 SNEGSKA (reference sequence). The CDR3 reads CSALKGASGREDTQYF.

The chain employs TRBV20-1 and TRBJ1-4; no DNA is available, so the TRBD1 call from TCRdb remains unchecked. Germline values: CDR1 DFQATT, CDR2 SNEGSKA (reference sequence). The CDR3 is 13 residues long. CDR3 sequence reads: CSATSGTSGKLFF.

The gene calls are TRBV29-1 and TRBJ2-1. Germline CDR1 is SQVTM and CDR2 is ANQGSEA. This CDR3 is built from 15 residues. The CDR3 reads CSVEDHFSPLGEQFF.

J is TRBJ2-1 and V is TRBV3-1; checking the TCRdb D call of TRBD2 is not possible without DNA. The CDR3 totals 15 residues. Germline loops: CDR1 LGHDT, CDR2 YNNKEL (reference sequence). The chain's CDR3 is CASSQENSGRYEQFF.

This rearrangement joins TRBV6-1 to TRBJ1-5. The CDR3 length is 13 residues. Germline lookup yields CDR1 MNHNS and CDR2 SASEGT. The CDR3 region is CASKLQVGQPQHF.

The chain has TRBV10-2 and TRBJ1-5; absent DNA, TCRdb's TRBD1 call cannot be checked. This CDR3 is 14 amino acids long. The germline V gene encodes CDR1 WSHSY and CDR2 SAAADI. This CDR3 is CASGADRGSQPQHF.

The gene calls are TRBV29-1 and TRBJ1-1; lacking DNA, the TRBD1 call made by TCRdb goes unchecked. This CDR3 region has 11 residues. Germline lookup yields CDR1 SQVTM and CDR2 ANQGSEA. CDR3: CSVERAGEAFF.